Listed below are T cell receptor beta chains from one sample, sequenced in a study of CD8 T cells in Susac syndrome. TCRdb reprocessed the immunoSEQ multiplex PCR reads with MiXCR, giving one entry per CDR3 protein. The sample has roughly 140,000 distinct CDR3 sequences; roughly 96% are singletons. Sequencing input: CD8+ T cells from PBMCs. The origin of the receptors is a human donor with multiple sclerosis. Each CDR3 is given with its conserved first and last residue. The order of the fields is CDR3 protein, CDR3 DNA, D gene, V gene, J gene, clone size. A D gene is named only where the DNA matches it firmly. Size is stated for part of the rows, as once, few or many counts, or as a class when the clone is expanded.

CSVFSSSTDTQYF	TGCAGCGTCTTCTCCTCTAGCACAGATACGCAGTATTTT	NA	TRBV29-1	TRBJ2-3	NA
CSASPSGGGTDTQYF	TGCAGTGCTAGCCCTAGCGGGGGTGGTACAGATACGCAGTATTTT	TRBD2	TRBV20-1	TRBJ2-3	NA
CSVETGKTSSYEQYF	TGCAGCGTTGAAACAGGGAAGACTAGCTCCTACGAGCAGTACTTC	NA	TRBV29-1	TRBJ2-7	NA
CASSTPRESSYNEQFF	TGTGCCAGTAGTACCCCAAGGGAGAGCTCCTACAATGAGCAGTTCTTC	NA	TRBV19	TRBJ2-1	NA
CASSQDWGLYEQYF	TGCGCCAGCAGCCAAGATTGGGGTCTCTACGAGCAGTACTTC	NA	TRBV4-1	TRBJ2-7	NA
CASSVELPGDTIYF	TGTGCCAGCAGCGTAGAATTGCCCGGGGACACCATATATTTT	NA	TRBV9	TRBJ1-3	NA
CSAPPTGEAGANVLTF	TGCAGTGCTCCTCCTACAGGGGAGGCTGGGGCCAACGTCCTGACTTTC	NA	TRBV20-1	TRBJ2-6	NA
CAWNHYGYTF	TGTGCCTGGAACCACTATGGCTACACCTTC	NA	TRBV30	TRBJ1-2	NA
CASSFAGLDEQFF	TGTGCCAGCAGCTTTGCAGGGTTGGATGAGCAGTTCTTC	NA	TRBV7-9	TRBJ2-1	NA
CASSSFSPKAEAFF	TGTGCCAGCAGTTCCTTTTCCCCCAAGGCTGAAGCTTTCTTT	NA	TRBV27	TRBJ1-1	NA
CASSFLGGEAFF	TGCGCCAGCAGCTTCCTGGGTGGGGAGGCTTTCTTT	NA	TRBV5-1	TRBJ1-1	NA
CASSEGAGRF	TGTGCCAGCAGCGAAGGGGCAGGGAGATTT	NA	TRBV5-4	TRBJ1-4	NA
CAWSVPSRTVF	TGTGCCTGGAGTGTTCCATCGCGCACGGTCTTC	NA	TRBV30	TRBJ2-1	NA
CATSRDRQGGQPQHF	TGTGCCACCAGCAGAGATCGGCAGGGGGGCCAGCCCCAGCATTTT	TRBD1	TRBV15	TRBJ1-5	NA
CSANDPPWNEQFF	TGCAGTGCTAATGACCCTCCTTGGAATGAGCAGTTCTTC	NA	TRBV20-1	TRBJ2-1	once
CATSRGRVSTNEKLFF	TGTGCCACCAGCAGAGGCAGGGTATCGACTAATGAAAAACTGTTTTTT	NA	TRBV15	TRBJ1-4	NA
CSGGDSSWGELFF	TGCAGCGGAGGGGACAGTTCATGGGGGGAGCTGTTTTTT	TRBD1	TRBV29-1	TRBJ2-2	NA
CSVEDPLKTSGETQYF	TGCAGCGTTGAAGATCCTCTCAAGACTAGCGGAGAGACCCAGTACTTC	TRBD2	TRBV29-1	TRBJ2-5	NA
CASSLDADTDTQYF	TGTGCCAGCAGCCTAGACGCAGACACAGATACGCAGTATTTT	NA	TRBV27	TRBJ2-3	NA
CASSLEGYEQFF	TGTGCCAGCAGCTTAGAGGGGTATGAGCAGTTCTTC	NA	TRBV13	TRBJ2-1	NA
CASSPRQGHYEQYF	TGTGCCAGCAGTCCAAGACAGGGGCACTACGAGCAGTACTTC	TRBD1	TRBV27	TRBJ2-7	NA
CASSHPTGEETQYF	TGCGCCAGCAGCCACCCGACAGGGGAAGAGACCCAGTACTTC	TRBD1	TRBV4-1	TRBJ2-5	NA
CASRHPGGNNEQYF	TGTGCCAGCAGACATCCAGGGGGCAACAACGAGCAGTACTTC	TRBD1	TRBV2	TRBJ2-7	NA
CASSYDRGGEQYF	TGTGCCAGCAGCTACGACAGGGGCGGCGAGCAGTACTTC	TRBD1	TRBV5-6	TRBJ2-7	NA
CASSQGRDRVYGYTF	TGCGCCAGCAGCCAAGGCAGGGACAGAGTCTATGGCTACACCTTC	TRBD1	TRBV4-1	TRBJ1-2	NA
CASSGVLGRGETQYF	TGTGCCAGCAGCGGGGTACTAGGGCGGGGAGAGACCCAGTACTTC	NA	TRBV9	TRBJ2-5	NA
CASSQSTGNYGYTF	TGCGCCAGCAGCCAGTCGACGGGGAACTATGGCTACACCTTC	NA	TRBV4-1	TRBJ1-2	NA
CASSPPGTAETQYF	TGTGCCAGCAGCCCTCCGGGGACAGCCGAGACCCAGTACTTC	TRBD1	TRBV9	TRBJ2-5	NA
CASSLAWQTKNIQYF	TGTGCCAGCAGTTTAGCTTGGCAGACCAAAAACATTCAGTACTTC	NA	TRBV27	TRBJ2-4	NA
CASSLPGYEQYF	TGTGCCAGCAGCTTACCCGGGTACGAGCAGTACTTC	NA	TRBV7-9	TRBJ2-7	NA
CASSQTQGPEAFF	TGCGCCAGCAGCCAAACACAGGGTCCTGAAGCTTTCTTT	NA	TRBV4-1	TRBJ1-1	NA
CASSEAKEGHPWATDTQYF	TGTGCCAGCAGTGAAGCGAAGGAGGGCCATCCCTGGGCGACAGATACGCAGTATTTT	NA	TRBV6-1	TRBJ2-3	NA
CASSYGGGEQETQYF	TGCGCCAGCAGCTACGGTGGGGGGGAACAAGAGACCCAGTACTTC	TRBD2	TRBV5-1	TRBJ2-5	NA
CASSTATTTTDTQYF	TGTGCCAGCAGCACGGCGACTACAACCACAGATACGCAGTATTTT	NA	TRBV6-6	TRBJ2-3	NA
CASSYGGGAEETQYF	TGTGCCAGCAGTTACGGCGGGGGGGCGGAAGAGACCCAGTACTTC	TRBD2	TRBV6-6	TRBJ2-5	NA
CASSLVASQETQYF	TGTGCCAGCAGCTTGGTGGCTAGCCAAGAGACCCAGTACTTC	NA	TRBV5-6	TRBJ2-5	NA
CASRVAGDPWVDTQYF	TGTGCCAGCAGGGTAGCGGGGGACCCCTGGGTGGATACGCAGTATTTT	TRBD2	TRBV6-1	TRBJ2-3	NA
CASSLTAGGTAQYF	TGTGCCAGCAGCTTAACGGCGGGGGGAACGGCCCAGTACTTC	TRBD2	TRBV13	TRBJ2-5	NA
CASSHPRDTQYF	TGTGCCAGTAGCCATCCTCGGGATACGCAGTATTTT	NA	TRBV19	TRBJ2-3	once
CASSRESYNSPLHF	TGTGCCAGCAGCAGGGAGTCCTATAATTCACCCCTCCACTTT	NA	TRBV3-1	TRBJ1-6	NA
CASSLTGNSNQPQHF	TGTGCCAGCAGCTTAACAGGGAATAGCAATCAGCCCCAGCATTTT	NA	TRBV7-9	TRBJ1-5	few
CASSFLEGSFMNTEAFF	TGTGCCAGCAGCTTCCTTGAGGGGTCCTTTATGAACACTGAAGCTTTCTTT	NA	TRBV7-6	TRBJ1-1	once
CSVEDGTGANVLTF	TGCAGCGTTGAAGATGGTACCGGGGCCAACGTCCTGACTTTC	NA	TRBV29-1	TRBJ2-6	NA
CAWRMRGYEQFF	TGTGCCTGGAGGATGAGGGGTTATGAGCAGTTCTTC	NA	TRBV30	TRBJ2-1	NA
CASRLAGSPNTEAFF	TGTGCCAGCAGATTGGCGGGCAGCCCGAACACTGAAGCTTTCTTT	NA	TRBV5-4	TRBJ1-1	NA
CSAPAPGLLNEQYF	TGCAGTGCTCCCGCTCCGGGACTTCTAAACGAGCAGTACTTC	NA	TRBV20-1	TRBJ2-7	NA
CASSPGQRIQLFF	TGTGCCAGCAGCCCGGGACAGAGGATCCAACTGTTTTTT	TRBD1	TRBV6-5	TRBJ1-4	NA
CASSHVPGGGGNEQFF	TGCGCCAGCAGCCACGTCCCAGGCGGGGGGGGCAATGAGCAGTTCTTC	TRBD2	TRBV4-1	TRBJ2-1	NA
CASSLTGDHSF	TGTGCCAGCAGTCTGACAGGGGATCATTCCTTC	TRBD1	TRBV12-3/TRBV12-4	TRBJ1-2	NA